These 15 T cell receptor beta chains share one sample of origin, sequenced in a study of blood T cell repertoires in COVID-19 (dated by TCRdb to 2018 to 2020). Libraries were constructed by the immunoSEQ multiplex PCR assay. In TCRdb, the immuneACCESS table is reduced to in-frame sequences with V and J assigned. These tables do not hold every clone; where another copy was compared, an unresolved V gene accounts for under half, and the others remain unexplained. The sample table holds approximately 500,000 clones, of which 80% to 90% were seen once. The top ten constitute 3.2% of the sample. The sequencing input was peripheral blood. Receptors originate from a human donor in a cohort sampled during active COVID-19.

This chain connects TRBV18 to TRBJ1-5; D remains unclear. Germline lookup yields CDR1 KGHSH and CDR2 LQKENI. The CDR3 consists of 15 residues. V lost 6 bases, J lost 6 bases, and 18 bases lay in between. This CDR3 is CASSKSPEGGQPQHF. DNA of the CDR3: TGTGCCAGCTCTAAATCACCAGAGGGAGGTCAGCCCCAGCATTTT.

The gene calls are TRBV5-1 and TRBJ1-2, with 8 bases identical to TRBD1. Germline V gene data show CDR1 as SGHRS and CDR2 as YFSETQ. Trimming at V came to 2 bases and at J to 8 bases, leaving 8 bases not matched to a gene. This CDR3 has 14 amino acids. CDR3 protein: CASSFETGARGYTF. DNA for the CDR3: TGCGCCAGCAGCTTCGAGACAGGGGCCAGGGGCTACACCTTC.

V usage is TRBV6-2 or TRBV6-3 and J usage is TRBJ1-3; D remains unclear. Germline V gives CDR1 MNHEY, CDR2 SVGEGT. This CDR3 has 13 residues. The V end was cut by 2 bases, the J end by 1 base, with 3 bases between. CDR3 sequence (DNA): TGTGCCAGCAGTTACCTATCTGGAAACACCATATATTTT. It specifies CASSYLSGNTIYF.

The V and J genes are TRBV5-1 and TRBJ2-5; TRBD2 matches 7 bases. Germline V gives CDR1 SGHRS, CDR2 YFSETQ. This CDR3 contains 16 residues. The V gene end was trimmed by 4 bases and the J gene end by 5 bases; junction bases not matched to a gene: 14. The DNA for the CDR3 is TGCGCCAGCAGCGTACTTGGGGCGAGCGGGATTGAGACCCAGTACTTC. Amino acid sequence: CASSVLGASGIETQYF.

The gene calls are TRBV27 and TRBJ2-7, with 11 bases fitting TRBD1. The ends lost 3 bases at V and 7 bases at J; junction bases unmatched: 8. CDR3 length: 15 residues. Germline CDR1 MNHEY, CDR2 SMNVEV (reference sequence). CDR3 bases: TGTGCCAGCAGTTTTCGGACAGGGGGCGACGATGAGCAGTACTTC. The encoded protein is CASSFRTGGDDEQYF.

The J gene is TRBJ2-2, the V gene TRBV11-3, with a weak D call TRBD1 (5 bases). Trimming took off 1 base at V and 7 bases at J, with 10 bases between the two ends. The CDR3 runs to 14 residues. The germline gives CDR1 SGHNT, CDR2 YENEEA. As DNA, the CDR3 is TGTGCCAGCAGCTTAGGCAGGGTGGACGGGGAGCTGTTTTTT. Its translation is CASSLGRVDGELFF.

The chain recombines TRBV2 with TRBJ2-7, with 12 nucleotides matching TRBD1. The CDR3 length is 15 residues. Per the germline V gene, CDR1 is SNHLY and CDR2 is FYNNEI. Losses at the gene ends were 6 bases for V and 4 bases for J; bases not matched to a gene: 7. Here the CDR3 DNA reads TGTGCCAGCAGCGGTGGGACAGGGGGCCCGTACGAGCAGTACTTC. The encoded protein is CASSGGTGGPYEQYF. The full variable domain, rest sourced from reference TRBV2 and TRBJ2-7, is EPEVTQTPSHQVTQMGQEVILRCVPISNHLYFYWYRQILGQKVEFLVSFYNNEISEKSEIFDDQFSVERPDGSNFTLKIRSTKLEDSAMYFCASSGGTGGPYEQYFGPGTRLTVT.

The genes are TRBV5-6 and TRBJ2-7, with D unclear. This CDR3 region has 14 residues. V was cut by 2 bases and J by 4 bases, with 13 bases left in between. The germline V gene encodes CDR1 SGHDT and CDR2 YYEEEE. CDR3 in amino acids: CASSFVTADYEQYF. The CDR3 DNA follows: TGTGCCAGCAGCTTTGTCACGGCGGATTACGAGCAGTACTTC.

This chain links TRBV6-1 with TRBJ1-5, with D perhaps matching TRBD1 (5 bases). The CDR3 spans 12 residues. Germline V gene sequence: CDR1 MNHNS, CDR2 SASEGT. V was clipped by 3 bases and J by 6 bases, with 6 bases between them. This chain's CDR3 is CASSDGGQPQHF. In DNA form, the CDR3 reads TGTGCCAGCAGTGACGGGGGTCAGCCCCAGCATTTT.

CDR3 bases: TGTGCCAGTAGTATAGTAGGGACAGCAACCGGGGAGCTGTTTTTT. Translated, it gives CASSIVGTATGELFF. The gene calls are TRBV19 and TRBJ2-2; 7 bases map to TRBD1. CDR3 length equals 15 residues. V was clipped by 1 base and J by 5 bases; unmatched bases: 4. CDR1 is LNHDA and CDR2 is SQIVND in the germline V gene (reference sequence).

In regard to this clone: The same CDR3 can be traced to other DNA sequences in this sample. J is TRBJ2-2 and V is TRBV18, with TRBD2 matching 13 bases. Germline values: CDR1 KGHSH, CDR2 LQKENI. V gave up 3 bases and J gave up 6 bases; unmatched junction bases: 1. The CDR3 consists of 15 residues. The DNA of the CDR3 is TGTGCCAGCTCACCCGGACTAGCGGGAGCCGGGGAGCTGTTTTTT. It encodes CASSPGLAGAGELFF.

This clone was counted a single time. This chain uses TRBV18 with TRBJ2-1, with 9 positions matching TRBD2. The germline gives CDR1 KGHSH, CDR2 LQKENI. CDR3 size: 12 residues. Trimming removed 5 bases from V and 10 bases from J; junction bases left unmatched: 3. CDR3 loop: CASSETSGEQFF. CDR3 nucleotides: TGTGCCAGCTCAGAGACTAGCGGAGAGCAGTTCTTC.

The chain employs TRBV5-3 and TRBJ2-2; TRBD2 matches 8 bases. TRBV5-3 is assigned to the ORF class and has an uncertain function. CDR3 length equals 18 residues. V shed 4 bases, J shed 1 base, and the junction held 12 bases outside the gene matches. CDR3 in amino acids: CARSPRGKREKNTGELFF. The CDR3 region has the DNA TGTGCCAGAAGCCCCCGCGGGAAGCGGGAGAAGAACACCGGGGAGCTGTTTTTT.

The V and J genes are TRBV19 and TRBJ1-4, with a weak D call TRBD1 (5 bases). Germline CDR1 is LNHDA and CDR2 is SQIVND (reference sequence). V was pared by 3 bases and J by 0 bases, with 23 bases between. CDR3 length equals 20 residues. CDR3 bases: TGTGCCAGTAGTATTCTGAGTAGGGGACTCCCCACTGCAACTAATGAAAAACTGTTTTTT. It yields the protein CASSILSRGLPTATNEKLFF.

V usage is TRBV6-2 or TRBV6-3 and J usage is TRBJ2-1, with 12 bases identical to TRBD2. CDR1 is MNHEY and CDR2 is SVGEGT in the germline V gene. Losses at the gene ends were 2 bases for V and 7 bases for J; bases not matched to a gene: 3. CDR3 length: 15 amino acids. The CDR3 DNA sequence: TGTGCCAGCAGTTACGTCGGACTAGCGGGAAATGAGCAGTTCTTC. This sequence encodes CASSYVGLAGNEQFF.